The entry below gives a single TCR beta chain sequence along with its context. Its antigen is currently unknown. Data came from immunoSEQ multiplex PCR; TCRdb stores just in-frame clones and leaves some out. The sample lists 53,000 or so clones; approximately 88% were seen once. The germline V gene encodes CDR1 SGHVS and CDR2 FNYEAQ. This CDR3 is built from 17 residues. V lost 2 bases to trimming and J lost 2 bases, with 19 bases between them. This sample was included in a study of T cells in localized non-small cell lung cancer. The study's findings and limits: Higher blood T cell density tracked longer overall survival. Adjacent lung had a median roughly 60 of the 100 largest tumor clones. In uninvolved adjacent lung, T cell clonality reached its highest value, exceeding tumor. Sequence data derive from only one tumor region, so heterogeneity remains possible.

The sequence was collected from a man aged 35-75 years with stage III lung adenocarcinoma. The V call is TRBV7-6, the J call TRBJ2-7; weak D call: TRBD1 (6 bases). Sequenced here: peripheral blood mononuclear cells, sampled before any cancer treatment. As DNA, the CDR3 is TGTGCCAGCAGCTTACCCTCTTATAGGACAGCCGCCTACGAGCAGTACTTC. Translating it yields CASSLPSYRTAAYEQYF.